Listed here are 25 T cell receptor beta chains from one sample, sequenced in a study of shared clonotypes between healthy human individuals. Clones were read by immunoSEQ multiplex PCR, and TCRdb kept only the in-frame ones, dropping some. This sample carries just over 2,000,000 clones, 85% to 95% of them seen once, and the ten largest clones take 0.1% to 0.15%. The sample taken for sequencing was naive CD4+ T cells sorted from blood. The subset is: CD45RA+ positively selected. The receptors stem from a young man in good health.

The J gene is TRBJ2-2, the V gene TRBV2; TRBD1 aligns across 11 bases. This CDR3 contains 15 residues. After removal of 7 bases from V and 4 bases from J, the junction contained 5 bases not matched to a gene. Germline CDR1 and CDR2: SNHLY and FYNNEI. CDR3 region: CASTGQGVSTGELFF. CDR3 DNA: TGTGCCAGCACGGGACAGGGGGTGAGCACCGGGGAGCTGTTTTTT.

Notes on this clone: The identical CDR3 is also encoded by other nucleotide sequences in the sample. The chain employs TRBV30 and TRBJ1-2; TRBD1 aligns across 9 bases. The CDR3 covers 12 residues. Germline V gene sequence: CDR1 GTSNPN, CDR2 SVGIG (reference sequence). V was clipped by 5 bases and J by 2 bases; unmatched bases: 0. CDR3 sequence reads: CAWGTGNYGYTF. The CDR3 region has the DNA TGTGCCTGGGGGACAGGGAACTATGGCTACACCTTC. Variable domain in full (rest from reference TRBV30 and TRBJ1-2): SQTIHQWPATLVQPVGSPLSLECTVEGTSNPNLYWYRQAAGRGLQLLFYSVGIGQISSEVPQNLSASRPQDRQFILSSKKLLLSDSGFYLCAWGTGNYGYTFGSGTRLTVV.

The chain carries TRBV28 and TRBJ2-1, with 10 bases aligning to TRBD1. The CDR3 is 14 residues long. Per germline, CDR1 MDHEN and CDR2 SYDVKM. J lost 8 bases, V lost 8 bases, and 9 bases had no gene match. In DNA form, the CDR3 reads TGTGCCAGCCTCGGGACAGGGGTCGAATATGAGCAGTTCTTC. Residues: CASLGTGVEYEQFF.

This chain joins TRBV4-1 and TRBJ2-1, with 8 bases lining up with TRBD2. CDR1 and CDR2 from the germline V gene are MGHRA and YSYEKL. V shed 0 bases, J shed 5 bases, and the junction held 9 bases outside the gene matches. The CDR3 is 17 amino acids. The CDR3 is CASSQEGGGLANNEQFF. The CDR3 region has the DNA TGCGCCAGCAGCCAAGAGGGGGGAGGACTAGCCAACAATGAGCAGTTCTTC.

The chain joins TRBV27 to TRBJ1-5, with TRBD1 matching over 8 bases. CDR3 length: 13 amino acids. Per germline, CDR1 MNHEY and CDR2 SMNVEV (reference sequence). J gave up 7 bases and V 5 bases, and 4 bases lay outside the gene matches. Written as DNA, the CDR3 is TGTGCCAGCAGTCAGGGGGCCGGCCAGCCCCAGCATTTT. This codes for CASSQGAGQPQHF.

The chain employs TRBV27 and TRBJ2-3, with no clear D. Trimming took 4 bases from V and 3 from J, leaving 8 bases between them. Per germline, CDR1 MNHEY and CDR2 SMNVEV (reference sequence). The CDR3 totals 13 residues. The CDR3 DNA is TGTGCCAGCAGTTCCCATAGGACAGATACGCAGTATTTT. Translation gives CASSSHRTDTQYF.

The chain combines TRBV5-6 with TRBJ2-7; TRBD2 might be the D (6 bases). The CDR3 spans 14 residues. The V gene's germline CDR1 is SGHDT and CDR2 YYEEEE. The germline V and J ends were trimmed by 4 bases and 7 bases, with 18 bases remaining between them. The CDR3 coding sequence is TGTGCCAGCAGCACCTTTGACCGGGCGGGAGAGCAGTACTTC. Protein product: CASSTFDRAGEQYF. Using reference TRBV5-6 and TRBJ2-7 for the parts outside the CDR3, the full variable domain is DAGVTQSPTHLIKTRGQQVTLRCSPKSGHDTVSWYQQALGQGPQFIFQYYEEEERQRGNFPDRFSGHQFPNYSSELNVNALLLGDSALYLCASSTFDRAGEQYFGPGTRLTVT.

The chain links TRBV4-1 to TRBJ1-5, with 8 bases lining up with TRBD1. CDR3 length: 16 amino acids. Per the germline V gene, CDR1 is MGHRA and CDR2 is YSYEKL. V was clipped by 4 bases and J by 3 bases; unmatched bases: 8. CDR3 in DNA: TGCGCCAGCAGCCTTACTTGGACAGGGCACAATCAGCCCCAGCATTTT. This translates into CASSLTWTGHNQPQHF.

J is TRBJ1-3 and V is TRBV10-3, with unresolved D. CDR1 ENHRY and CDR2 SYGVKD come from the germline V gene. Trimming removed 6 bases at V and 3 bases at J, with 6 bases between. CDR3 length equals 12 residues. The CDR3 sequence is CAISGFGNTIYF. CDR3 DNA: TGTGCCATCAGCGGATTTGGAAACACCATATATTTT.

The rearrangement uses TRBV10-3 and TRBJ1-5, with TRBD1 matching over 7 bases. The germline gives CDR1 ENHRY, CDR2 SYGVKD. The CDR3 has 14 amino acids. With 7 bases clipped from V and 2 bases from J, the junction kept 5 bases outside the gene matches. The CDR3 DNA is TGTGCCATCAAAGGGCAGGGGGGCAATCAGCCCCAGCATTTT. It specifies CAIKGQGGNQPQHF.

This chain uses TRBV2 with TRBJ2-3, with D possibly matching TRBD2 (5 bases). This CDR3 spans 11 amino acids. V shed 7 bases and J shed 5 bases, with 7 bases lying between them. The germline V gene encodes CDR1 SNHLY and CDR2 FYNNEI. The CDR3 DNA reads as TGTGCCAGCATACTAGTAGATACGCAGTATTTT. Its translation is CASILVDTQYF.

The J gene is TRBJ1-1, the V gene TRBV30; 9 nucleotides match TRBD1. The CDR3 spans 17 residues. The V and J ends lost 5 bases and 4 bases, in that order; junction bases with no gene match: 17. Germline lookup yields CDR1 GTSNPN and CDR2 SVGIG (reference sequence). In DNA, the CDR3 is TGTGCCTGGTCCGGGGACAGGGTCTCCGGGGGGATCACTGAAGCTTTCTTT. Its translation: CAWSGDRVSGGITEAFF.

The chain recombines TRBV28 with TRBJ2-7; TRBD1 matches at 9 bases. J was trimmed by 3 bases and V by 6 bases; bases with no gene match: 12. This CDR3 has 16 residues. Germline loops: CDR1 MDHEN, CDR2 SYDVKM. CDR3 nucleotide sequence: TGTGCCAGCAGCCTCCCACAGGGGGCCGGATTCTACGAGCAGTACTTC. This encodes CASSLPQGAGFYEQYF. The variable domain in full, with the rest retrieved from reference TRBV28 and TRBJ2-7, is DVKVTQSSRYLVKRTGEKVFLECVQDMDHENMFWYRQDPGLGLRLIYFSYDVKMKEKGDIPEGYSVSREKKERFSLILESASTNQTSMYLCASSLPQGAGFYEQYFGPGTRLTVT.

Here the CDR3 reads CASSGYPQETQYF. The CDR3 DNA reads TGTGCCAGCAGCGGGTACCCTCAAGAGACCCAGTACTTC. This chain uses TRBV9 with TRBJ2-5, with no clear D. This CDR3 spans 13 amino acids. CDR1 is SGDLS, CDR2 YYNGEE, per germline. The V end was cut by 3 bases, the J end by 2 bases, with 8 bases between.

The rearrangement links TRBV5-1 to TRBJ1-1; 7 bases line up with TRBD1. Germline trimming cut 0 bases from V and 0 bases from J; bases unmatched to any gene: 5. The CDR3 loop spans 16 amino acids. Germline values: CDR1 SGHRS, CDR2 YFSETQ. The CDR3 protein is CASSLDPGQMNTEAFF. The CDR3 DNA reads TGCGCCAGCAGCTTGGATCCGGGACAGATGAACACTGAAGCTTTCTTT.

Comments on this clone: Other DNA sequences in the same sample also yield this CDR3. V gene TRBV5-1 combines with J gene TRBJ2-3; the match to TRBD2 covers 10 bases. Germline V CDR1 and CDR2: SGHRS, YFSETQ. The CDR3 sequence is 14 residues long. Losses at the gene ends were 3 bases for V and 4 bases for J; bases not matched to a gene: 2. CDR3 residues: CASSSSGGADTQYF. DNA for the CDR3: TGCGCCAGCAGCTCTAGCGGGGGAGCAGATACGCAGTATTTT.

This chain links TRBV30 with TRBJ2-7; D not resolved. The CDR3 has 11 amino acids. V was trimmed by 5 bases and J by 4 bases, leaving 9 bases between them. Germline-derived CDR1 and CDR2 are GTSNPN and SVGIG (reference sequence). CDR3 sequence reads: CAWGNLYEQYF. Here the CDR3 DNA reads TGTGCCTGGGGGAACTTGTACGAGCAGTACTTC. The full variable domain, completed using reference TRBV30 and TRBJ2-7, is SQTIHQWPATLVQPVGSPLSLECTVEGTSNPNLYWYRQAAGRGLQLLFYSVGIGQISSEVPQNLSASRPQDRQFILSSKKLLLSDSGFYLCAWGNLYEQYFGPGTRLTVT.

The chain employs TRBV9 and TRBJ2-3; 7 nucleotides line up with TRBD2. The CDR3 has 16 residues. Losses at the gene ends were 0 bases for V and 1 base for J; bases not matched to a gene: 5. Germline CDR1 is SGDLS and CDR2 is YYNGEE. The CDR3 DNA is TGTGCCAGCAGCGTAGATCGTCGGGGGGGCACAGATACGCAGTATTTT. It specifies CASSVDRRGGTDTQYF.

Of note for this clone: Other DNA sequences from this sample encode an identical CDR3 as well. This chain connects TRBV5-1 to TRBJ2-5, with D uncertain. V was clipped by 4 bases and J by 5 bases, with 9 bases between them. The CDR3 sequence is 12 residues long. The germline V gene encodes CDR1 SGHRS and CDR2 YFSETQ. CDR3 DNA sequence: TGCGCCAGCAGCAGGTCTGGGGAGACCCAGTACTTC. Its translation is CASSRSGETQYF.

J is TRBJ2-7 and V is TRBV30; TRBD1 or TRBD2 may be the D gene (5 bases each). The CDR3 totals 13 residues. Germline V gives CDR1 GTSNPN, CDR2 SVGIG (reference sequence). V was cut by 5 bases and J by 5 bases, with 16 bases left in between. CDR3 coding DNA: TGTGCCTGGGGGGGAAGGGCTGAGGACGAGCAGTACTTC. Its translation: CAWGGRAEDEQYF.

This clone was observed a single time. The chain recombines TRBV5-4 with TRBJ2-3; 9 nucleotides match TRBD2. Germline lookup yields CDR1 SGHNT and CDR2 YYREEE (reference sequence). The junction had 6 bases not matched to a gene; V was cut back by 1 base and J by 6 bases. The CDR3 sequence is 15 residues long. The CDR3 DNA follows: TGTGCCAGCAGCTTGATGGCGGGAGGGAGGGATACGCAGTATTTT. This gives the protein CASSLMAGGRDTQYF.

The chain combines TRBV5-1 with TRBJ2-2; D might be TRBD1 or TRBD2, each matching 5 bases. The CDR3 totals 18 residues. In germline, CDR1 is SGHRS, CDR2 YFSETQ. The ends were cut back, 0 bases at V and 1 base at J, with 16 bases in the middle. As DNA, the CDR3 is TGCGCCAGCAGCTTGGACGGGGCCCGAGCCTTGAACACCGGGGAGCTGTTTTTT. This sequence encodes CASSLDGARALNTGELFF.

DNA for the CDR3: TGTGCCAGTAATGACAGGACAGGGACGCATCAGCCCCAGCATTTT. Translation gives CASNDRTGTHQPQHF. The chain has TRBV19 and TRBJ1-5, with 8 bases matching TRBD1. The CDR3 has 15 residues. The germline gives CDR1 LNHDA, CDR2 SQIVND (reference sequence). Trimming at V came to 7 bases and at J to 5 bases, leaving 10 bases not matched to a gene.

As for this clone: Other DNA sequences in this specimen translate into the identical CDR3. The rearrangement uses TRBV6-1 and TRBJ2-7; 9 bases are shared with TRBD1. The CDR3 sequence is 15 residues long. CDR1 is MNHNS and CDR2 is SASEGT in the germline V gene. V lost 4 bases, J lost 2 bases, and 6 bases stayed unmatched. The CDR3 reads CASSVSGTGPYEQYF. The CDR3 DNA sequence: TGTGCCAGCAGTGTCTCTGGGACAGGGCCCTACGAGCAGTACTTC.

CDR3 DNA: TGCACCAGCAGCCAAGATCGAGGGGGAGGCTATGGCTACACCTTC. Its translation is CTSSQDRGGGYGYTF. The V call is TRBV1, the J call TRBJ1-2. TRBV1 constitutes a pseudogene. The CDR3 has 15 amino acids.